A selection of T cell receptor beta chains follows, all from one sample in a study of blood T cell repertoires in COVID-19. This table comes from immunoSEQ multiplex PCR, and its TCRdb copy is limited to in-frame clones, with some not included. This sample has about 200,000 clones, with roughly nine tenths found just once. The sequenced material came from PBMCs or T cells enriched from blood (not recorded which). The receptors stem from a middle-aged woman in a cohort exposed to, infected with or recovered from COVID-19 (not recorded which). The CDR3 runs from the conserved cysteine through the conserved F or W. D genes are given only for firm matches. Clone size is stated in some rows and not others, as once, few, many or a class when expanded.

CDR3aa | CDR3nt | d_gene | j_gene | v_gene | abundance
CASSEGGYSNQPQHF | TGTGCCAGCAGTGAGGGGGGTTATAGCAATCAGCCCCAGCATTTT | NA | TRBJ1-5 | TRBV2 | NA
CASSQVGTGDYGYTF | TGCGCCAGCAGCCAAGTTGGGACTGGGGACTATGGCTACACCTTC | NA | TRBJ1-2 | TRBV4-3 | NA
CAWSVSGSTDTQYF | TGTGCCTGGAGTGTATCAGGGAGCACAGATACGCAGTATTTT | NA | TRBJ2-3 | TRBV30 | NA
CAISSDRGRAFF | TGTGCCATCAGTTCGGACAGGGGGCGAGCTTTCTTT | TRBD1 | TRBJ1-1 | TRBV10-3 | NA
CASSFTGSEQYF | TGTGCCAGCAGCTTCACAGGGAGCGAGCAGTACTTC | NA | TRBJ2-7 | TRBV6-2/TRBV6-3 | NA
CASSYSRVGTEAFF | TGTGCCAGCAGTTACTCCAGGGTTGGCACTGAAGCTTTCTTT | NA | TRBJ1-1 | TRBV6-2/TRBV6-3 | NA
CASSTGQGNTEAFF | TGTGCCAGTAGTACAGGACAGGGGAACACTGAAGCTTTCTTT | TRBD1 | TRBJ1-1 | TRBV19 | NA
CASSDSSGRVPYNEQFF | TGCGCCAGCAGTGACTCTAGCGGGAGGGTCCCCTACAATGAGCAGTTCTTC | TRBD2 | TRBJ2-1 | TRBV10-2 | NA
CASSQDQGLGGYTF | TGCGCCAGCAGCCAAGATCAGGGTCTGGGTGGCTACACCTTC | NA | TRBJ1-2 | TRBV4-3 | NA
CASSPLVASSYEQYF | TGTGCCAGCAGCCCCTTGGTGGCCAGCTCCTACGAGCAGTACTTC | NA | TRBJ2-7 | TRBV7-8 | NA
CASSLGGGSYEQYF | TGTGCCAGCAGCTTAGGCGGCGGCTCCTACGAGCAGTACTTC | NA | TRBJ2-7 | TRBV7-9 | NA
CASSFRGQGTSYEQYF | TGTGCCAGCAGCTTTAGGGGACAGGGGACATCCTACGAGCAGTACTTC | TRBD1 | TRBJ2-7 | TRBV7-2 | NA
CASSWGGGQGPYEQYF | TGTGCCAGCAGCTGGGGTGGGGGACAGGGCCCCTACGAGCAGTACTTC | TRBD1 | TRBJ2-7 | TRBV11-2 | NA
CASSPRAGANYNEQFF | TGTGCCAGCAGCCCTAGAGCGGGAGCGAACTACAATGAGCAGTTCTTC | TRBD2 | TRBJ2-1 | TRBV7-8 | NA
CASSRITSGGPPRETQYF | TGTGCCAGCAGCAGGATTACTAGCGGGGGGCCCCCCCGGGAGACCCAGTACTTC | TRBD2 | TRBJ2-5 | TRBV13 | NA
CASSQDRALQGSYEQYF | TGCGCCAGCAGCCAAGACCGGGCGTTACAGGGGTCCTACGAGCAGTACTTC | TRBD1 | TRBJ2-7 | TRBV4-1 | NA
CAIGGTGGDYGYTF | TGTGCCATCGGAGGGACAGGGGGCGACTATGGCTACACCTTC | TRBD1 | TRBJ1-2 | TRBV10-3 | NA
CASSESVGTSGAPAYRQFF | TGCGCCAGCAGTGAGTCGGTCGGGACTAGCGGGGCCCCCGCCTATCGGCAGTTCTTC | TRBD2 | TRBJ2-1 | TRBV10-2 | once
CAISTGLNTEAFF | TGTGCCATATCGACAGGGTTGAACACTGAAGCTTTCTTT | TRBD1 | TRBJ1-1 | TRBV14 | NA
CASSPTGTRTDTQYF | TGTGCCAGCAGCCCTACCGGGACTAGAACAGATACGCAGTATTTT | TRBD2 | TRBJ2-3 | TRBV9 | NA